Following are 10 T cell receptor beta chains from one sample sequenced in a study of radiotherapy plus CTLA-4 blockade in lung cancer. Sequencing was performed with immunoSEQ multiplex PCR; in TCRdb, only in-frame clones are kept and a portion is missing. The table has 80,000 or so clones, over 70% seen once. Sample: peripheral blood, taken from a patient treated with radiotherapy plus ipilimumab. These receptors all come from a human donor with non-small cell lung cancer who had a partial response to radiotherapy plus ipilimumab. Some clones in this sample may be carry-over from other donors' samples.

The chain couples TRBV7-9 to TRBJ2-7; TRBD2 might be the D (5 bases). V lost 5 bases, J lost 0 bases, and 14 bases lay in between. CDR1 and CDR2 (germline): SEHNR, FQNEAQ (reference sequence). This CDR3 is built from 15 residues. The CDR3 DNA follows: TGTGCCAGCAGCATTCCTTCCAGCGGCTCCTACGAGCAGTACTTC. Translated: CASSIPSSGSYEQYF.

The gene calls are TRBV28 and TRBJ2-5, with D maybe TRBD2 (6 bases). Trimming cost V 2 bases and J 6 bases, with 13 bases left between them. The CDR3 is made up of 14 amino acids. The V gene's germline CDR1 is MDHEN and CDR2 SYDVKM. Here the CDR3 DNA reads TGTGCCAGCAGTTTAACGGGGGACGTGCAGACCCAGTACTTC. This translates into CASSLTGDVQTQYF.

CDR3 DNA sequence: TGTGCCAGCAGTCAACACCGTACTAATGAAAAACTGTTTTTT. As protein: CASSQHRTNEKLFF. This rearrangement joins TRBV2 to TRBJ1-4, with D uncertain. CDR1 is SNHLY, CDR2 FYNNEI, per germline. Trimming took 5 bases from V and 2 from J, leaving 9 bases between them. CDR3 length equals 14 residues.

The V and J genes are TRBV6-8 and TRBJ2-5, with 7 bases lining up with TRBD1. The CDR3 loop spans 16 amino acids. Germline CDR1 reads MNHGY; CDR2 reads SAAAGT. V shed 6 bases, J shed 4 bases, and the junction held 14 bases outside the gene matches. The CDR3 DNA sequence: TGTGCCAGCAGCTGCTCCGGGACAGAACGGGGAGAGACCCAGTACTTC. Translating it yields CASSCSGTERGETQYF.

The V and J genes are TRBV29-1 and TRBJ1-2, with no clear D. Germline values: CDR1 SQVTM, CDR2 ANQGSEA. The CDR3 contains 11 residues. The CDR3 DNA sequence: TGCGCGGGCGAGGAACAGAGTGGCTACACCTTC. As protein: CAGEEQSGYTF.

CDR3 DNA sequence: TGTGCCAGCAGCTCCAAAGCGAAAGCGAACACCGGGGAGCTGTTTTTT. Protein product: CASSSKAKANTGELFF. V is TRBV7-9 and J is TRBJ2-2, with D hard to call. CDR1 and CDR2 (germline): SEHNR, FQNEAQ (reference sequence). Trimming shortened V by 4 bases and J by 0 bases, and 12 bases separated the two germline ends. The CDR3 totals 16 residues.

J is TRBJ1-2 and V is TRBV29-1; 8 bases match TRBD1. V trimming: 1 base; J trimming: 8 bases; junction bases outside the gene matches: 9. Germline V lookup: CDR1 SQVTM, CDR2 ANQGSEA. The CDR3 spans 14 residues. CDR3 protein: CSVEADQGAEGYTF. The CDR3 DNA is TGCAGCGTTGAAGCAGATCAGGGGGCGGAGGGCTACACCTTC.

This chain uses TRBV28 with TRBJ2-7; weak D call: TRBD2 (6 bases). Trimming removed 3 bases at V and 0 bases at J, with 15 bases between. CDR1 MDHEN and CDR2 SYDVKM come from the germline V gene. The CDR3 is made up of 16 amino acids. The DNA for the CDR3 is TGTGCCAGCAGTTTCGTTGTTTGGGGGGACTCCTACGAGCAGTACTTC. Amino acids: CASSFVVWGDSYEQYF.

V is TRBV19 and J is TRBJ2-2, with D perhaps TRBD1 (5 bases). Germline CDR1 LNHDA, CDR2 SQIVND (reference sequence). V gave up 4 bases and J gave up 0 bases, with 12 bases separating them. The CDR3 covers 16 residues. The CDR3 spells CASSRAGFANTGELFF. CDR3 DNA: TGTGCCAGTAGTAGGGCAGGGTTTGCGAACACCGGGGAGCTGTTTTTT. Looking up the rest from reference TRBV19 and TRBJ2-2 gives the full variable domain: DGGITQSPKYLFRKEGQNVTLSCEQNLNHDAMYWYRQDPGQGLRLIYYSQIVNDFQKGDIAEGYSVSREKKESFPLTVTSAQKNPTAFYLCASSRAGFANTGELFFGEGSRLTVL.

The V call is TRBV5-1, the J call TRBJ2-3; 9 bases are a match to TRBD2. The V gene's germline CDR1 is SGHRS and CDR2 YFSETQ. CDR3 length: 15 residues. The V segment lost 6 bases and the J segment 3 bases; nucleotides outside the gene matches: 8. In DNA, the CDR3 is TGCGCCAGCACTATTAGCGGGAGTATGACAGATACGCAGTATTTT. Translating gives CASTISGSMTDTQYF.